This TCR beta chain was recovered during a study of patients and donors after allogeneic stem cell transplantation (dated by TCRdb to the early 2020s). The CDR3, cysteine through phenylalanine, is 14 amino acids long. Left in the record is the CDR3 DNA by itself, 42 bases read in frame from the first base. The germline V end is reduced by 2 bases and the J end by 7 bases; junction bases left unmatched: 5. In the germline V gene, CDR1 corresponds to SGHRS and CDR2 to YFSETQ. Library method: RT-PCR. TCRdb lists the instrument as NextSeq 550. Clones were called with MiXCR by TCRdb after fastp trimmed the public reads at Q25, and only in-frame beta chains were retained. Merged by CDR3 protein, the rows form single entries marked with the most common genes and DNA. The sample profile shows around 170,000 distinct CDR3 sequences; 24% of them were found once. The top ten constitute 26% of the sample. With respect to this clonotype: Its antigen is not yet known. No much larger clonotype is one base removed from it; base qualities were not supplied.

The chain is made from TRBV5-1 and TRBJ2-1; 8 bases in the middle match TRBD1. The receptor's source is a human donor who was either an allogeneic HSCT recipient or a stem cell or donor lymphocyte infusion donor (not recorded which). It is not recorded whose cells these are; they may come from a transplant donor. Sequencing input: blood, either unsorted or a sorted T cell fraction (not recorded which). CDR3 region: CASSFQTGANEQFF. DNA sequence: TGCGCCAGCAGCTTCCAGACAGGGGCAAATGAGCAGTTCTTC.